Following are 5 T cell receptor beta chains from one sample sequenced in a study of cytomegalovirus exposure and HLA in healthy donors. The PCR had 60 Vbeta and 13 Jbeta primers. Method: immunoSEQ multiplex PCR; TCRdb's copy keeps in-frame clones and lacks some. The sample lists 180,000 or so clones, about 77% occurring once. Sample: PBMCs. All receptors derive from a woman aged 25 to 39 in good health and CMV-seropositive.

J is TRBJ1-1 and V is TRBV7-2; 9 bases are shared with TRBD1. Trimming cost V 5 bases and J 5 bases; bases outside gene matches: 3. Germline-derived CDR1 and CDR2 are SGHTA and FQGNSA. There are 13 residues in the CDR3. The CDR3 DNA sequence: TGTGCCAGCAGCATTGGGACAGGGACTGAAGCTTTCTTT. Its translation is CASSIGTGTEAFF.

The chain recombines TRBV2 with TRBJ2-3, with 8 positions matching TRBD1. This CDR3 region has 16 residues. Germline CDR1 is SNHLY and CDR2 is FYNNEI. The V and J ends lost 5 bases and 1 base, in that order; junction bases with no gene match: 8. The CDR3 loop reads CASSPLDRAGTDTQYF. The CDR3 DNA is TGTGCCAGCAGTCCCCTGGACAGGGCGGGCACAGATACGCAGTATTTT.

V gene TRBV7-2 combines with J gene TRBJ1-2; 7 bases line up with TRBD1. Germline values: CDR1 SGHTA, CDR2 FQGNSA. The V segment lost 4 bases and the J segment 8 bases; nucleotides outside the gene matches: 7. This CDR3 is 13 amino acids long. The CDR3 sequence is CASSSTGRRGYTF. As DNA, the CDR3 is TGTGCCAGCAGCTCGACAGGGCGAAGGGGCTACACCTTC.

V gene TRBV4-3 combines with J gene TRBJ2-7, with 8 bases matching TRBD1. The J segment lost 3 bases and the V segment lost 3 bases, leaving 4 bases of the junction unmatched. The CDR3 is 14 residues long. Germline V gives CDR1 LGHNA, CDR2 YSLEER. The CDR3, as DNA: TGCGCCAGCAGCCAGGACAGGGACGGCTACGAGCAGTACTTC. This translates into CASSQDRDGYEQYF.

This rearrangement joins TRBV27 to TRBJ2-5, with 13 bases aligning to TRBD2. From germline, CDR1 is MNHEY and CDR2 SMNVEV (reference sequence). V was pared by 5 bases and J by 6 bases, with 6 bases of the junction left unmatched. The CDR3 has 15 residues. CDR3 DNA: TGTGCCAGCAGTCCACTAGCGGGGGGGCCCAAGACCCAGTACTTC. Amino acid sequence: CASSPLAGGPKTQYF.